This entry features one TCR beta chain sequence. This sample stems from a study of blood T cell repertoires in COVID-19. Looking at the study overall: T cells, B-cell-depleted T cells, or PBMCs provided the cDNA or gDNA that served as material.

TCRdb keeps only in-frame clones here, not all; method: immunoSEQ multiplex PCR. The sample includes about 270,000 clones, 85% to 90% seen only once; the top ten take roughly 4%. In assigning cohorts, the study relied on participant-reported clinical history. Material: PBMCs or T cells enriched from blood (not recorded which). The clonotype originates from a woman in her 30s with acute COVID-19.

This CDR3 is CASSPPLGDNYNEQFF. The CDR3 DNA reads as TGTGCCAGCTCACCACCTCTAGGGGACAACTACAATGAGCAGTTCTTC. This chain links TRBV18 with TRBJ2-1; possibly TRBD1 for D (6 bases). Between the trimmed V and J ends, which lost 0 bases and 3 bases, there was a span of 12 bases. The CDR3 extends over 16 amino acids. Germline CDR1 reads KGHSH; CDR2 reads LQKENI.